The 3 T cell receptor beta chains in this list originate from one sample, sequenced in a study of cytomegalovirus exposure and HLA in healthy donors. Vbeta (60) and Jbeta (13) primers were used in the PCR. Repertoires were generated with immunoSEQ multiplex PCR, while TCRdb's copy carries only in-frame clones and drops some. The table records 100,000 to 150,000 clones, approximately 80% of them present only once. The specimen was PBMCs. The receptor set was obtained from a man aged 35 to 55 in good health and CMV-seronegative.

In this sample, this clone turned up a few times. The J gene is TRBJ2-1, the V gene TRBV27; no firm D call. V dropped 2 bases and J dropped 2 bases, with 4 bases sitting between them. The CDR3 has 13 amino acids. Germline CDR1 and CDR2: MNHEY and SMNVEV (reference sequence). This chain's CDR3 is CASSLNTYNEQFF. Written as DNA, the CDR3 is TGTGCCAGCAGTTTAAATACCTACAATGAGCAGTTCTTC.

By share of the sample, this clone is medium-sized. For the CDR3, the DNA is TGTGCCAGCAGCCAAAATACCCCTCGGGGATTGAACAATCAGCCCCAGCATTTT. It is translated as CASSQNTPRGLNNQPQHF. V and J are TRBV4-2 and TRBJ1-5; D unclear. V shed 2 bases and J shed 3 bases, with 20 bases lying between them. CDR3 length: 18 amino acids. Germline V gene sequence: CDR1 LGHNA, CDR2 YNFKEQ.

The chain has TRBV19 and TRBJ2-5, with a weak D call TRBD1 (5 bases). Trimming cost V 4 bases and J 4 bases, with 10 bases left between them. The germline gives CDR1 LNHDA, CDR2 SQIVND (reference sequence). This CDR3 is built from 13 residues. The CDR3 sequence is CASSKGRAETQYF. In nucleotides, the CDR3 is TGTGCCAGTAGTAAGGGCAGGGCAGAGACCCAGTACTTC. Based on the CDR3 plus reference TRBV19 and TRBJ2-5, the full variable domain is DGGITQSPKYLFRKEGQNVTLSCEQNLNHDAMYWYRQDPGQGLRLIYYSQIVNDFQKGDIAEGYSVSREKKESFPLTVTSAQKNPTAFYLCASSKGRAETQYFGPGTRLLVL.